Detailed here is one TCR beta chain. No antigen is known for it. The germline gives CDR1 MNHEY, CDR2 SVGEGT. This CDR3 comprises 13 residues. The data stem from a study of blood T cells in healthy people across ages. The study, taken as a whole, reports: There were more naive CD4+ cells and higher diversity in long-lived donors than in aged donors.

A second PCR of 7 to 11 cycles used a sample-barcoded 5' primer and a J-beta primer mix. All cDNA molecules were each tagged by a template-switch adaptor with 12 random nucleotides. TCRdb reanalysed the 5' RACE reads using MiXCR and keeps one entry per CDR3 protein. Here the sample spans approximately 580,000 distinct CDR3 sequences, about 25% being singletons. Another study also made use of these data, one on T cells of mothers and their children. That study reports: In the second PCR, M1S primer introduced barcodes and 2-4 random bases.

The V call is TRBV6-2 or TRBV6-3, the J call TRBJ2-5, with D uncertain. The last part of the DNA fits TRBJ2-7 better; the J call may be wrong. The origin of this receptor is a boy younger than 18 in good health. Sequencing was carried out using blood. The CDR3 is CASSQTARSEQYF. The CDR3 DNA reads TGTGCCAGCAGTCAGACGGCCCGTTCCGAGCAGTACTTC.